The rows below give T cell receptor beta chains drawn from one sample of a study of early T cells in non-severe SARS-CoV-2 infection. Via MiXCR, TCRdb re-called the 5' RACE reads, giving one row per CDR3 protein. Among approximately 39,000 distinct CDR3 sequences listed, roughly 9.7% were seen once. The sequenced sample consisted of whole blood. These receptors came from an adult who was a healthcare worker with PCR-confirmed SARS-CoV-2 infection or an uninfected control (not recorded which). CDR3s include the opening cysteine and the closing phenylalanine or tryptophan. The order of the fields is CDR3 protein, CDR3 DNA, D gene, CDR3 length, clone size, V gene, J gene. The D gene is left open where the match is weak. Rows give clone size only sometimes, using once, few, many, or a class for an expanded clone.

CSVVLGTDRFHYEQYF	TGCAGCGTTGTTCTCGGGACGGACAGGTTTCACTACGAGCAGTACTTC	TRBD1	16	many	TRBV29-1	TRBJ2-7
CASSRSLGDTQYF	TGTGCCAGCAGCCGATCCTTAGGAGATACGCAGTATTTT	.	13	.	TRBV5-4	TRBJ2-3
CASSLDSGDSYNEQFF	TGCGCCAGCAGCTTAGATAGCGGGGACTCCTACAATGAGCAGTTCTTC	TRBD2	16	many	TRBV5-1	TRBJ2-1
CASSSVLGLAATDTQYF	TGTGCCAGCAGCTCAGTATTGGGACTAGCGGCCACAGATACGCAGTATTTT	TRBD2	17	many	TRBV5-6	TRBJ2-3
CASSLGVWSGTYEQYF	TGTGCCAGCAGTTTAGGAGTCTGGAGCGGGACCTACGAGCAGTACTTC	TRBD2	16	.	TRBV12-3/TRBV12-4	TRBJ2-7
CSVQRTENYGYTF	TGCAGCGTCCAAAGGACAGAAAACTATGGCTACACCTTC	.	13	few	TRBV29-1	TRBJ1-2
CASRQSGEAFF	TGCGCCAGCCGCCAATCGGGGGAAGCTTTCTTT	.	11	.	TRBV5-1	TRBJ1-1
CASSLRSTYTSGANVLTF	TGCGCCAGCAGCTTGAGGAGTACTTATACCTCTGGGGCCAACGTCCTGACTTTC	.	18	many	TRBV5-1	TRBJ2-6
CASSLVKARRFEAFF	TGTGCCAGCAGCTTAGTGAAAGCCCGACGCTTTGAAGCTTTCTTT	.	15	.	TRBV11-3	TRBJ1-1
CATSRGTGPQHF	TGTGCCACCAGCAGAGGGACCGGGCCCCAGCATTTT	.	12	.	TRBV15	TRBJ1-5
CASSGWRKSYQETQYF	TGCGCCAGCAGTGGGTGGCGGAAATCGTACCAAGAGACCCAGTACTTC	.	16	few	TRBV10-2	TRBJ2-5
CSVGSSGGLPSTDTQYF	TGCAGCGTTGGATCTAGCGGGGGCCTCCCTAGCACAGATACGCAGTATTTT	TRBD2	17	.	TRBV29-1	TRBJ2-3
CSARGQAVDTQYF	TGCAGTGCTAGAGGGCAGGCTGTAGATACGCAGTATTTT	.	13	once	TRBV20-1	TRBJ2-3
CASSSQRGTSTDTQYF	TGTGCCAGCAGCTCCCAGCGGGGCACTAGCACAGATACGCAGTATTTT	TRBD2	16	.	TRBV5-4	TRBJ2-3
CASSVGVGNTNEKLFF	TGTGCCAGCAGCGTTGGAGTCGGGAATACTAATGAAAAACTGTTTTTT	.	16	many	TRBV9	TRBJ1-4
CASTHRAGGPSDTQYF	TGTGCCAGCACCCATAGAGCGGGGGGGCCTAGTGATACGCAGTATTTT	TRBD2	16	.	TRBV27	TRBJ2-3
CASSRRTGDSYNEQFF	TGTGCCAGCTCACGGCGGACAGGGGATTCCTACAATGAGCAGTTCTTC	TRBD1	16	.	TRBV18	TRBJ2-1
CSVAVGNVDTGELFF	TGCAGCGTTGCTGTGGGTAATGTGGACACCGGGGAGCTGTTTTTT	.	15	many	TRBV29-1	TRBJ2-2
CASSTGTGARAPLHF	TGTGCCAGCAGCACTGGGACAGGGGCACGTGCACCCCTCCACTTT	TRBD1	15	many	TRBV11-2	TRBJ1-6
CASSNYEQYF	TGTGCCAGCAGCAACTACGAGCAGTACTTC	.	10	many	TRBV11-2	TRBJ2-7
CSVVRDRATEAFF	TGCAGCGTTGTCCGGGACAGGGCCACTGAAGCTTTCTTT	TRBD1	13	.	TRBV29-1	TRBJ1-1
CASSPAGGATNEKLFF	TGTGCCAGCAGTCCCGCGGGAGGCGCGACTAATGAAAAACTGTTTTTT	.	16	many	TRBV6-6	TRBJ1-4
CASSYRTGRSGANVLTF	TGTGCCAGCAGTTACAGGACAGGCCGATCTGGGGCCAACGTCCTGACTTTC	TRBD1	17	few	TRBV6-5	TRBJ2-6
CASSFIAGSYNEQFF	TGCGCCAGCAGCTTTATAGCGGGGAGCTACAATGAGCAGTTCTTC	TRBD2	15	many	TRBV5-1	TRBJ2-1
CASSFLAGGQETQYF	TGTGCCAGCAGCTTTCTAGCGGGGGGCCAAGAGACCCAGTACTTC	TRBD2	15	many	TRBV5-6	TRBJ2-5
CASSLGERGDNEQFF	TGTGCCAGCAGCTTAGGGGAACGGGGGGACAATGAGCAGTTCTTC	TRBD2	15	many	TRBV11-2	TRBJ2-1
CSAGDPRSDEQYF	TGCAGTGCCGGGGACCCCCGGTCGGACGAGCAGTACTTC	.	13	.	TRBV20-1	TRBJ2-7
CASTPWAGLVDTEAFF	TGTGCCAGCACCCCCTGGGCAGGGTTGGTGGACACTGAAGCTTTCTTT	.	16	.	TRBV7-2	TRBJ1-1
CASSVSLQRTEAFF	TGTGCCAGCAGCGTCTCTTTACAGAGGACTGAAGCTTTCTTT	.	14	.	TRBV9	TRBJ1-1
CSAHTRSSYEQYF	TGCAGCGCTCATACTAGGAGCTCCTACGAGCAGTACTTC	.	13	.	TRBV29-1	TRBJ2-7
CASSQDTGGGYTF	TGTGCCAGCAGCCAAGATACAGGGGGTGGCTACACCTTC	TRBD1	13	.	TRBV3-1	TRBJ1-2
CSVATRASDTQYF	TGCAGCGTCGCCACCAGGGCAAGTGATACGCAGTATTTT	.	13	.	TRBV29-1	TRBJ2-3
CASSSIAGGTDTQYF	TGTGCCAGCAGCTCAATAGCGGGGGGCACAGATACGCAGTATTTT	TRBD2	15	few	TRBV7-3	TRBJ2-3
CASSIGTFMNTEAFF	TGTGCCAGTAGTATCGGGACATTCATGAACACTGAAGCTTTCTTT	.	15	many	TRBV19	TRBJ1-1